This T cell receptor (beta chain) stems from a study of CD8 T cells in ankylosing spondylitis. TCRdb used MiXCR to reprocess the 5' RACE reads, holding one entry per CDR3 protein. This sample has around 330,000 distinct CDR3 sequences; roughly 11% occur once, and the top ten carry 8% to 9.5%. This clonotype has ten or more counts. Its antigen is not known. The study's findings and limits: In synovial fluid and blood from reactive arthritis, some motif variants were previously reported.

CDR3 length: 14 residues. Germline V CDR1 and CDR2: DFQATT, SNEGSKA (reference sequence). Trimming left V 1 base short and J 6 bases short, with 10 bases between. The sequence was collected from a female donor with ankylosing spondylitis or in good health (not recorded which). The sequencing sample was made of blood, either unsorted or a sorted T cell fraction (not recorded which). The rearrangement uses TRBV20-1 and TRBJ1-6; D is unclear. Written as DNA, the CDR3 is TGCAGTGCTAGAGTTCCCGGGAGTAATTCACCCCTCCACTTT. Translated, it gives CSARVPGSNSPLHF.